The sequence of this T cell receptor beta chain was determined in a study of early T cells in non-severe SARS-CoV-2 infection. About the research overall: The input, bulk RNA from unsorted whole blood, was sequenced, and chains were unpaired.

Germline V gene lookup returns CDR1 KGHSH and CDR2 LQKENI. The CDR3 runs to 13 residues. Trimming left V 4 bases short and J 6 bases short, with 12 bases between. Attachment of unique molecular identifiers to individual cDNA molecules was performed. MiXCR, run by TCRdb on the 5' RACE reads, gives a single entry per CDR3 protein. The profile shows some 48,000 distinct CDR3 sequences, around 4.6% of them singletons. This sequence joins TRBV18 and TRBJ1-1; D is possibly TRBD1 (5 bases). This clonotype originated in an adult who was a healthcare worker with PCR-confirmed SARS-CoV-2 infection or an uninfected control (not recorded which). The sequenced sample was whole blood. The CDR3 spells CASSRTGVPEAFF. The CDR3 bases are TGTGCCAGCTCACGAACAGGCGTACCTGAAGCTTTCTTT.